The 18 T cell receptor beta chains below all came from one sample that was sequenced in a study of cytomegalovirus exposure and HLA in healthy donors. Data came from immunoSEQ multiplex PCR; TCRdb stores just in-frame clones and leaves some out. This sample carries about 130,000 clones, around nine tenths of them seen once, and the ten largest clones take around 3.1%. Sequencing was done on a sample of PBMCs. These receptors all come from a young man in good health and CMV-seronegative.

The CDR3: CASSIGQAARVIQYF. The CDR3 nucleotides are TGCGCCAGCAGCATAGGACAGGCGGCTCGTGTGATTCAGTACTTC. V is TRBV5-1 and J is TRBJ2-4; 7 bases align to TRBD1. CDR1 and CDR2 from the germline V gene are SGHRS and YFSETQ. The CDR3 extends over 15 amino acids. The ends lost 4 bases at V and 10 bases at J; junction bases unmatched: 14.

The chain couples TRBV5-1 to TRBJ2-5; the D gene is possibly TRBD1 (6 bases). Trimming took 4 bases from V and 5 from J, leaving 18 bases between them. Germline V CDR1 and CDR2: SGHRS, YFSETQ. The CDR3 is 15 amino acids. The CDR3 protein is CASSLIGQRMETQYF. In nucleotides, the CDR3 is TGCGCCAGCAGCCTGATCGGACAGAGGATGGAGACCCAGTACTTC.

The chain has TRBV27 and TRBJ2-3; tentatively, D is TRBD2 (5 bases). Trimming removed 6 bases at V and 4 bases at J, with 20 bases between. The CDR3 consists of 16 residues. Germline V gene sequence: CDR1 MNHEY, CDR2 SMNVEV (reference sequence). CDR3 sequence (DNA): TGTGCCAGCAGCCTCACCCCCGGAGGAGTTCCAGATACGCAGTATTTT. Amino acid sequence: CASSLTPGGVPDTQYF.

V is TRBV7-9 and J is TRBJ1-5; TRBD1 matches at 7 bases. V was pared by 5 bases and J by 4 bases, with 5 bases of the junction left unmatched. Per the germline V gene, CDR1 is SEHNR and CDR2 is FQNEAQ (reference sequence). The CDR3 spans 14 residues. CDR3 sequence reads: CASSPPGQNQPQHF. CDR3 coding DNA: TGTGCCAGCAGCCCCCCGGGACAGAATCAGCCCCAGCATTTT.

The rearrangement links TRBV5-1 to TRBJ1-1; D remains ambiguous. In germline, CDR1 is SGHRS, CDR2 YFSETQ. The CDR3 sequence is 14 residues long. The V end lost 0 bases, the J end lost 1 base, and 7 bases lay between the germline ends. CDR3 sequence reads: CASSLGWPNTEAFF. The CDR3 nucleotides read TGCGCCAGCAGCTTGGGGTGGCCGAACACTGAAGCTTTCTTT.

V usage is TRBV5-1 and J usage is TRBJ1-2, with 7 bases matching TRBD1. Germline V CDR1 and CDR2: SGHRS, YFSETQ. V dropped 4 bases and J dropped 2; count of bases not matched to a gene: 5. CDR3 size: 14 residues. As DNA, the CDR3 is TGCGCCAGCAGCGAGGACAGGTTCAACTATGGCTACACCTTC. Translating it yields CASSEDRFNYGYTF.

The rearrangement joins TRBV6-1 to TRBJ2-3, with 12 nucleotides matching TRBD2. Germline values: CDR1 MNHNS, CDR2 SASEGT. This CDR3 is 15 amino acids long. The V segment lost 8 bases and the J segment 8 bases; nucleotides outside the gene matches: 11. CDR3 bases: TGTGCCAGCGGGGCTAGCGGGGGGGCATTGGGTACGCAGTATTTT. Translating it yields CASGASGGALGTQYF.

The chain couples TRBV11-2 to TRBJ2-1, with TRBD1 as a possible D gene (5 bases). CDR3 length: 16 amino acids. The V end was cut by 3 bases, the J end by 2 bases, with 14 bases between. The germline V gene has CDR1 SGHAT and CDR2 FQNNGV. Written as DNA, the CDR3 is TGTGCCAGCAGCTTTTTAGGGGCCCCTACCTACAATGAGCAGTTCTTC. It codes for CASSFLGAPTYNEQFF.

The V call is TRBV19, the J call TRBJ2-2, with 9 nucleotides matching TRBD1. Looked up from germline, CDR1 is LNHDA and CDR2 is SQIVND (reference sequence). The J segment lost 3 bases and the V segment lost 5 bases, leaving 7 bases of the junction unmatched. CDR3 length: 16 residues. For the CDR3, the DNA is TGTGCCAGTAGTCCGCGGGACAGGGAGTACACCGGGGAGCTGTTTTTT. Translating gives CASSPRDREYTGELFF. Full variable domain (remainder filled in from reference TRBV19 and TRBJ2-2): DGGITQSPKYLFRKEGQNVTLSCEQNLNHDAMYWYRQDPGQGLRLIYYSQIVNDFQKGDIAEGYSVSREKKESFPLTVTSAQKNPTAFYLCASSPRDREYTGELFFGEGSRLTVL.

The chain recombines TRBV4-1 with TRBJ2-7, with a tentative D call TRBD1 (6 bases). The CDR3 is made up of 15 amino acids. Germline V CDR1 and CDR2: MGHRA, YSYEKL. The ends were cut back, 6 bases at V and 3 bases at J, with 18 bases in the middle. The CDR3 region has the DNA TGCGCCAGCAGGGAGTCCTCGGGACACCTCTACGAGCAGTACTTC. Its protein product is CASRESSGHLYEQYF.

This chain uses TRBV4-1 with TRBJ2-4, with 7 bases aligning to TRBD2. The CDR3 runs to 16 residues. V was clipped by 2 bases and J by 2 bases; unmatched bases: 6. The germline V gene encodes CDR1 MGHRA and CDR2 YSYEKL. CDR3 bases: TGCGCCAGCAGCCAATGGACTAGTGAATCCAAAAACATTCAGTACTTC. Its protein product is CASSQWTSESKNIQYF.

The gene calls are TRBV11-2 and TRBJ2-5; the match to TRBD1 covers 8 bases. The V segment lost 1 base and the J segment 13 bases; nucleotides outside the gene matches: 8. This CDR3 has 13 residues. CDR1 and CDR2 (germline): SGHAT, FQNNGV. DNA for the CDR3: TGTGCCAGCAGCTTAGGGTTTGGGGACAGGTCGTACTTC. Protein sequence: CASSLGFGDRSYF.

The rearrangement links TRBV7-2 to TRBJ1-6; no clear D gene. The V end lost 0 bases, the J end lost 7 bases, and 10 bases lay between the germline ends. This CDR3 is 15 amino acids long. CDR1 SGHTA and CDR2 FQGNSA come from the germline V gene. CDR3 DNA sequence: TGTGCCAGCAGCTTAGCGGGCCAGGCCAATTCACCCCTCCACTTT. This translates into CASSLAGQANSPLHF.

This chain links TRBV11-3 with TRBJ2-6; D uncertain. This CDR3 spans 13 amino acids. Germline assignment: CDR1 SGHNT and CDR2 YENEEA. V dropped 5 bases and J dropped 4 bases, with 6 bases sitting between them. DNA of the CDR3: TGTGCCAGCAGCCCCAGAGGGGCCAACGTCCTGACTTTC. Residues: CASSPRGANVLTF.

This chain links TRBV11-2 with TRBJ2-1; maybe TRBD1 (5 bases). Trimming cost V 1 base and J 9 bases, with 13 bases left between them. The length of the CDR3 is 14 residues. Per germline, CDR1 SGHAT and CDR2 FQNNGV. The CDR3 DNA sequence: TGTGCCAGCAGCTTAGTTAGCAGGGTAGGTGAGCAGTTCTTC. Its translation: CASSLVSRVGEQFF.

The V and J genes are TRBV18 and TRBJ1-2; tentatively, D is TRBD1 (6 bases). The CDR3 is made up of 14 amino acids. Germline-derived CDR1 and CDR2 are KGHSH and LQKENI. Trimming cost V 3 bases and J 0 bases, with 8 bases left between them. For the CDR3, the DNA is TGTGCCAGCTCACCGTGGGGGCCTAACTATGGCTACACCTTC. Its translation is CASSPWGPNYGYTF. Using reference TRBV18 and TRBJ1-2 for the parts outside the CDR3, the full variable domain is NAGVMQNPRHLVRRRGQEARLRCSPMKGHSHVYWYRQLPEEGLKFMVYLQKENIIDESGMPKERFSAEFPKEGPSILRIQQVVRGDSAAYFCASSPWGPNYGYTFGSGTRLTVV.

V is TRBV27 and J is TRBJ2-1; tentative D call: TRBD2 (6 bases). This CDR3 is 15 amino acids long. Germline-derived CDR1 and CDR2 are MNHEY and SMNVEV (reference sequence). Deletions cut 3 bases from V and 2 bases from J, with 11 bases between. This CDR3 reads CASSFRGYAYNEQFF. CDR3 nucleotides: TGTGCCAGCAGTTTCCGGGGGTACGCCTACAATGAGCAGTTCTTC.

This clone showed up just once. This sequence joins TRBV5-6 and TRBJ2-1, with 9 nucleotides matching TRBD1. Germline lookup yields CDR1 SGHDT and CDR2 YYEEEE. The CDR3 totals 12 residues. Germline trimming cut 4 bases from V and 15 bases from J; bases unmatched to any gene: 8. The CDR3 here is CASSPGQGPRFF. CDR3 in DNA: TGTGCCAGCAGCCCGGGACAGGGACCCCGGTTCTTC.